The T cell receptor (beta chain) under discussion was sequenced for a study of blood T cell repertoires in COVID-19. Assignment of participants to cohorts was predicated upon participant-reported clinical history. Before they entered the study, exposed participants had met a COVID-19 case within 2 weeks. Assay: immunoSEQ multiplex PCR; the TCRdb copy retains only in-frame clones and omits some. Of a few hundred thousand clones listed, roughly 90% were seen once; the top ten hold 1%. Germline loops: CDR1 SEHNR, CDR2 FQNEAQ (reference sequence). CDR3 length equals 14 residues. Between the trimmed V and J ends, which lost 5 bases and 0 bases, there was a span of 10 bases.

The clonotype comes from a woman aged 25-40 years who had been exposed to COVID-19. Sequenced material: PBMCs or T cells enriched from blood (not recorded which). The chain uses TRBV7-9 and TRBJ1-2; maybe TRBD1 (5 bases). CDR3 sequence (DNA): TGTGCCAGCAGCCGCGCAGGGTCTAACTATGGCTACACCTTC. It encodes CASSRAGSNYGYTF.